The present entry profiles one T cell receptor beta chain with its context. Its antigen is still unknown. One base away there is no much larger clone; base qualities are not given. Ends trimmed: V by 4 bases, J by 3 bases; bases unmatched to a gene: 3. Spanning cysteine to phenylalanine, the CDR3 consists of 14 amino acids. Solely the CDR3 DNA is kept, with 42 bases framed from the first base. CDR1 and CDR2, looked up from the germline V gene, are SGHRS and YFSETQ. Participants in the prospective study were enrolled through a virtual design, were aged 18 to 89 years, and lived in approximately 24 United States geographic areas. In the prospective study, cohorts were assigned on the basis of participant-reported clinical history obtained from a screening survey and a study questionnaire. Exposed participants had been in contact with someone with a PCR-confirmed or clinician-diagnosed COVID-19 case within 2 weeks of study entry. In the prospective study, whole blood, serum and a nasopharyngeal or oropharyngeal swab were collected from each participant by mobile phlebotomists. Prospective study participants could optionally give additional blood draws and questionnaires over an approximately two-month period. Before DNA extraction, prospective study blood samples were shipped either frozen or at room temperature.

The data derive from a study of blood T cell repertoires in COVID-19 (TCRdb year 2020). With regard to the full study: Samples covering the acute and convalescent phases of COVID-19 were provided by collaborators in the United States, Italy and Spain. Samples were obtained from the ongoing ImmuneRACE study (first 160 participants) and from over 1,000 subjects provided by 6 global collaborators. The material from the prospective study consisted of cDNA or gDNA derived from T cells, B-cell-depleted T cells, or PBMCs. The dataset comprised deeply sampled blood TCRbeta repertoires from subjects exposed to, actively infected with, or recovered from COVID-19. The repertoires were made available in a free public database intended to serve as a resource for research on the immune response to SARS-CoV-2. A de-identified subject ID, COVID-19 status, age in years and sex were almost always included in the sample metadata. Where available, HLA class I and class II types were obtained from metadata supplied by the sample provider rather than from assay-based typing. What the research found in general, with its limitations: The amount of clinical and demographic metadata varied by source and participant and was provided uncurated.

TCRbeta CDR3 regions were amplified from genomic DNA using the immunoSEQ Assay, a bias-controlled multiplex PCR. In the source study's methods: Nucleated cell counts per sample were estimated from amplification of reference gene primers within the assay. To quantify the absolute abundance of each unique TCRbeta CDR3 rearrangement, sequence reads were collapsed and filtered. Productive Simpson clonality was computed per sample as the square root of Simpson's diversity index over productive rearrangements. The immuneACCESS repertoire file appears here via TCRdb, limited to in-frame rearrangements. These files lack a portion of the clones; in checked studies, under half of the deficit traces to unresolved V genes, and the cause of the others is not known. V, J and clone size were drawn from that table, and D and trimming were deduced from the DNA. Across this sample there are 350,000 to 500,000 clones, with roughly 88% seen only once. Together, the top ten hold 1.4% of the sample.

Sequencing used PBMCs or T cells enriched from blood (not recorded which). The clonotype originates from a woman aged 18 to 35 who had been exposed to COVID-19. The rearranged chain carries TRBV5-1 and TRBJ2-2; TRBD2 aligns with 7 central bases. The CDR3 has the sequence CASSPRGDTGELFF. The DNA is TGCGCCAGCAGCCCTCGGGGGGACACCGGGGAGCTGTTTTTT.